This T cell receptor (beta chain) was sequenced in a study of blood T cell repertoires in COVID-19. The CDR3 runs 16 residues. Per germline, CDR1 SGHRS and CDR2 YFSETQ. The V and J ends lost 0 bases and 0 bases respectively, with 13 bases between them. Clones were sequenced by immunoSEQ multiplex PCR, and TCRdb holds only the in-frame ones, with some missing. This sample carries about 330,000 clones, roughly 83% of them seen once, and the ten largest clones take 1.5% to 2%. V is TRBV5-1 and J is TRBJ2-7; perhaps TRBD2 as D (6 bases). The specimen sequenced was peripheral blood. This clonotype was sampled from a woman between 50 and 59 years old with acute or convalescent COVID-19. Here the CDR3 reads CASSLAVEGPSYEQYF. The CDR3 DNA follows: TGCGCCAGCAGCTTGGCTGTGGAGGGTCCCTCCTACGAGCAGTACTTC.